This T cell receptor (beta chain) came from a study of early stage breast cancer tumors. Study summary: Roughly 8 ER+/PR+/HER2- tumors were invasive ductal; four were invasive lobular. Study-level points and caveats: Unsorted bulk genomic DNA sequencing lacked pairing and functional marker data. Comparing each tissue with blood distinguished tumor from normal in 14 of 16 patients.

The table came from immunoSEQ multiplex PCR; TCRdb's copy has only in-frame clones and leaves some out. In the table there are some 72,000 clones, more than 60% of which are singletons. Of note for this clone: What it binds is not known.

V lost 8 bases, J lost 6 bases, and 17 bases lay in between. The CDR3 contains 14 residues. The germline CDR1 and CDR2 sequences are SNHLY and FYNNEI. The V gene is TRBV2, the J gene TRBJ2-1; either TRBD1 or TRBD2 may fit D (6 bases each). The sample comprised blood. This TCR was sampled from a person in their sixties with breast cancer. The CDR3 here is CASVGGLPRNEQFF. CDR3 nucleotide sequence: TGTGCCAGCGTGGGGGGCCTCCCCCGCAATGAGCAGTTCTTC.